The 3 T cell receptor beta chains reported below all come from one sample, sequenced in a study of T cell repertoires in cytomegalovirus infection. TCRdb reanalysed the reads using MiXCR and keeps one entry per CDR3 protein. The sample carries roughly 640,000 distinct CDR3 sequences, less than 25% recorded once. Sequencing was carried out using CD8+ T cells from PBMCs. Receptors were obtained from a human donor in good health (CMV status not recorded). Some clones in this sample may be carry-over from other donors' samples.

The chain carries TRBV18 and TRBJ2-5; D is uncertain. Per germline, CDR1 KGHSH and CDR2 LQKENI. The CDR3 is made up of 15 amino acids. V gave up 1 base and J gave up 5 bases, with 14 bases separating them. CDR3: CASSPRYTWGETQYF. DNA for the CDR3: TGTGCCAGCTCACCACGATACACCTGGGGTGAGACCCAGTACTTC.

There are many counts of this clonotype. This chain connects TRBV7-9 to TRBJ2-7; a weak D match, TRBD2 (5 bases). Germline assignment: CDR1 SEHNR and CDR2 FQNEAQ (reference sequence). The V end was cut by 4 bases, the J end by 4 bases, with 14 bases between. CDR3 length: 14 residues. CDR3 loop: CASSSPGGVYEQYF. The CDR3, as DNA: TGTGCCAGCAGCTCCCCAGGAGGCGTGTACGAGCAGTACTTC.

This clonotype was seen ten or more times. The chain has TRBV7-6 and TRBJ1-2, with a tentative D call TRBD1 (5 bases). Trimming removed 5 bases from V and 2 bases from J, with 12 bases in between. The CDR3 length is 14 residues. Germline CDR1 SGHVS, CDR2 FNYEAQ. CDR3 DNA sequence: TGTGCCAGCAGCCCCGGGACGGAGAACTATGGCTACACCTTC. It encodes CASSPGTENYGYTF.